This T cell receptor beta chain was sequenced for a study of T cell responses to AZD1222 COVID-19 vaccine. General observations from the study: Nearly half of spike-specific TCRs reportedly target unmutated variant regions. Two AZD1222 doses significantly raised spike-specific TCR breadth and depth over controls. Scientists sampled the repertoires only once the peak T cell response had passed.

Sequencing was performed with immunoSEQ multiplex PCR; in TCRdb, only in-frame clones are kept and a portion is missing. The data hold about 56,000 clones, with 65% to 90% observed a single time. Remarks on this clone: Its antigen remains unknown.

Germline CDR1 KGHSH, CDR2 LQKENI. V dropped 6 bases and J dropped 3 bases, with 12 bases sitting between them. This CDR3 is 14 amino acids long. The rearrangement joins TRBV18 to TRBJ1-5, with D maybe TRBD1 (5 bases). The specimen was peripheral blood, collected 28 days after the second AZD1222 dose. The sequence derives from an adult who received the AZD1222 COVID-19 vaccine. The CDR3 nucleotides are TGTGCCAGCTCTCCTGGACACGTCAATCAGCCCCAGCATTTT. Protein: CASSPGHVNQPQHF.